This T cell receptor (beta chain) was observed in a study of PD-1 blockade in classical Hodgkin lymphoma. Study at large: On a schedule of every 2 weeks, patients received nivolumab 3 mg/kg intravenously.

Sequencing was performed with immunoSEQ multiplex PCR; in TCRdb, only in-frame clones are kept and a portion is missing. The sample yields more than 13,000 clones, around 86% seen once. About this clone: What it binds is not known.

Regarding time point: cycle 4 day 1 (C4D1), after more than five weeks of nivolumab. Following autologous stem cell transplantation, relapse occurred in every patient, and exposure to brentuximab vedotin varied. Magnetic negative selection was used to purify CD8+ T cells from thawed PBMCs. Patients' outcomes at their best amounted to complete response, partial response or progressive disease. The CDR3 contains 11 residues. Germline loops: CDR1 LGHNA, CDR2 YNFKEQ. V was clipped by 3 bases and J by 3 bases, with 3 bases between them. Study results and limitations: Baseline diversity was lower in partial responders and progressors than complete responders. CD8+ TCR diversity did not rise significantly by C4D1, unlike CD4+.

This specimen was CD8+ T cells from blood, taken before the fourth cycle of nivolumab. The rearrangement uses TRBV4-2 and TRBJ2-7; the D is unclear. The clonotype comes from a human donor with classical Hodgkin lymphoma. CDR3 nucleotide sequence: TGTGCCAGCAGCCACGACTACGAGCAGTACTTC. Translation: CASSHDYEQYF.